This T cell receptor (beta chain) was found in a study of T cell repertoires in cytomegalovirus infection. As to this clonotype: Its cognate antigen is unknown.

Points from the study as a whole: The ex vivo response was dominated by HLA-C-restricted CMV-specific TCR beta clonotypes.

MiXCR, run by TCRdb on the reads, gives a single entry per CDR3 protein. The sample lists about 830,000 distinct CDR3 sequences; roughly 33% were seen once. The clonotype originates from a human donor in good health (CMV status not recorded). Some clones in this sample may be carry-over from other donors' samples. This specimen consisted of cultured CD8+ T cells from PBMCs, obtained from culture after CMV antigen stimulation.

CDR3 sequence reads: CASSQEPRTGEIGEQYF. As DNA, the CDR3 is TGTGCCAGCAGCCAAGAGCCACGAACAGGGGAAATTGGCGAGCAGTACTTC. This rearrangement joins TRBV7-4 to TRBJ2-7; 7 bases are shared with TRBD1. V trimming: 5 bases; J trimming: 6 bases; junction bases outside the gene matches: 19. The CDR3 extends over 17 amino acids. Germline-derived CDR1 and CDR2 are SGHVT and SQSDAQ. Full variable domain (rest looked up from reference TRBV7-4 and TRBJ2-7): GAGVSQSPRYKVAKRGRDVALRCDSISGHVTLYWYRQTLGQGSEVLTYSQSDAQRDKSGRPSGRFSAERPERSVSTLKIQRTEQGDSAVYLCASSQEPRTGEIGEQYFGPGTRLTVT.